This entry lists 2 T cell receptor beta chains sequenced from one sample in a study of shared clonotypes between healthy human individuals (TCRdb year 2020). Libraries were built with the immunoSEQ multiplex PCR assay. TCRdb re-hosts the immuneACCESS table, in-frame sequences only. Its copies lack some clones; in the studies checked, an unresolved V gene accounts for under half of them, and the cause for the rest is not known. Counted in this sample were hundreds of thousands of clones; less than 85% of them appeared once. The top ten clones comprise less than 2% of the sample. Sequenced input: memory CD4+ T cells sorted from blood. The cell subset or site label corresponds to: CD45RA-negative fraction. The receptors derive from a young woman in good health.

A few counts support this clone. This chain connects TRBV19 to TRBJ1-1; TRBD1 might be the D (5 bases). Trimming left V 4 bases short and J 3 bases short, with 15 bases between. The length of the CDR3 is 15 residues. Per the germline V gene, CDR1 is LNHDA and CDR2 is SQIVND (reference sequence). CDR3 coding DNA: TGTGCCAGTAGTAGGCCGCAGGGTTCGTACACTGAAGCTTTCTTT. As protein: CASSRPQGSYTEAFF.

The chain employs TRBV29-1 and TRBJ2-5; 10 bases agree with TRBD1. With V trimmed by 7 bases and J by 1 base, 15 bases remained unmatched. The germline CDR1 and CDR2 sequences are SQVTM and ANQGSEA. CDR3 size: 17 residues. The CDR3 DNA reads TGCAGCGCAGTCCCGGGACAGGGGCAGAGGGGCCAAGAGACCCAGTACTTC. Its translation: CSAVPGQGQRGQETQYF.